The 14 T cell receptor beta chains below all came from one sample that was sequenced in a study of blood T cell repertoires in COVID-19 (dated by TCRdb to the early 2020s). Libraries came from the immunoSEQ multiplex PCR assay. This immuneACCESS table, as held by TCRdb, lists in-frame sequences with V and J called but not all clones. Of the missing ones, under half trace to an unresolved V gene in checked studies; the others have no known cause. This sample lists about 150,000 clones; roughly 87% were detected once. The ten largest clonotypes hold roughly 4% of the sample. The sample taken for sequencing was peripheral blood. The source of these receptors is a woman aged 60 to 75 with active or convalescent COVID-19.

The chain is built from TRBV30 and TRBJ1-2; 9 nucleotides line up with TRBD1. Germline V lookup: CDR1 GTSNPN, CDR2 SVGIG (reference sequence). The CDR3 is 15 amino acids. V was pared by 1 base and J by 4 bases, with 7 bases of the junction left unmatched. This CDR3 is CAWSATWTGAYGYTF. CDR3 coding DNA: TGTGCCTGGAGTGCAACGTGGACAGGGGCCTATGGCTACACCTTC. Variable domain in full (rest from reference TRBV30 and TRBJ1-2): SQTIHQWPATLVQPVGSPLSLECTVEGTSNPNLYWYRQAAGRGLQLLFYSVGIGQISSEVPQNLSASRPQDRQFILSSKKLLLSDSGFYLCAWSATWTGAYGYTFGSGTRLTVV.

The chain links TRBV9 to TRBJ2-2; the D gene is possibly TRBD2 (6 bases). The CDR3 runs to 19 residues. Germline V gene lookup returns CDR1 SGDLS and CDR2 YYNGEE. The V end lost 4 bases, the J end lost 0 bases, and 22 bases lay between the germline ends. The CDR3 DNA sequence: TGTGCCAGCAGCCCGCGGGGCGGGGTGCCTTTTGCGAACACCGGGGAGCTGTTTTTT. As protein: CASSPRGGVPFANTGELFF.

The sample holds one count of this clone. This chain uses TRBV14 with TRBJ1-3, with unresolved D. Germline values: CDR1 SGHDN, CDR2 FVKESK. V lost 4 bases and J 0 bases, leaving 19 bases between the germline ends. CDR3 length equals 18 residues. The CDR3 spells CASSPQAALTSSGNTIYF. Written as DNA, the CDR3 is TGTGCCAGCAGCCCTCAGGCCGCTCTAACAAGCTCTGGAAACACCATATATTTT. Combining the CDR3 with reference TRBV14 and TRBJ1-3 gives the whole variable domain EAGVTQFPSHSVIEKGQTVTLRCDPISGHDNLYWYRRVMGKEIKFLLHFVKESKQDESGMPNNRFLAERTGGTYSTLKVQPAELEDSGVYFCASSPQAALTSSGNTIYFGEGSWLTVV.

The chain couples TRBV6-5 to TRBJ1-1; the match to TRBD1 covers 7 bases. The CDR3 sequence is 14 residues long. V lost 6 bases and J lost 2; bases outside the gene matches: 6. Germline V gene sequence: CDR1 MNHEY, CDR2 SVGAGI. The CDR3 region is CASSLRGFNTEAFF. In DNA, the CDR3 is TGTGCCAGCAGCCTCAGGGGGTTCAACACTGAAGCTTTCTTT.

For this clone: A junction end diverges from the germline sequence, so it may reflect a read error. V gene TRBV7-7 combines with J gene TRBJ2-2; maybe TRBD1 (6 bases). Germline CDR1 and CDR2: SSHAT and FNYEAQ (reference sequence). The CDR3 consists of 15 residues. The CDR3 nucleotides are TGTGCTAGCAGCTCAACAGGGATGAACACCGGGGAGCTGTTTTTT. Protein: CASSSTGMNTGELFF.

The chain uses TRBV4-1 and TRBJ1-1; D not certain. This CDR3 spans 14 amino acids. CDR1 and CDR2 from the germline V gene are MGHRA and YSYEKL. Between the trimmed V and J ends, which lost 4 bases and 6 bases, there was a span of 15 bases. The CDR3 coding sequence is TGCGCCAGCAGCCCCGAGAATCTGGGCCCTGAAGCTTTCTTT. This codes for CASSPENLGPEAFF.

This rearrangement joins TRBV5-6 to TRBJ1-6, with 8 bases fitting TRBD1. The CDR3 sequence is 14 residues long. The V segment lost 5 bases and the J segment 9 bases; nucleotides outside the gene matches: 7. CDR1 and CDR2 (germline): SGHDT, YYEEEE. The DNA of the CDR3 is TGTGCCAGCAGTCTCGGACAGGGAACTTCACCCCTCCACTTT. It specifies CASSLGQGTSPLHF.

This clone was seen a single time. The rearrangement uses TRBV21-1 and TRBJ1-2. TRBV21-1 is deemed a pseudogene. CDR3 size: 12 residues. CDR3 nucleotide sequence: TGTGCCAGCAGCAAAGAGCCGGAGGGCTACACCTTC. Protein: CASSKEPEGYTF.

The chain couples TRBV19 to TRBJ1-6; 7 positions agree with TRBD1. There are 15 residues in the CDR3. Germline V gene sequence: CDR1 LNHDA, CDR2 SQIVND (reference sequence). V trimming: 3 bases; J trimming: 10 bases; junction bases outside the gene matches: 9. CDR3: CASSINWAGGSPLHF. The DNA for the CDR3 is TGTGCCAGTAGTATTAACTGGGCAGGGGGATCACCCCTCCACTTT.

This clone has just one count. The chain couples TRBV9 to TRBJ1-1; D is uncertain. The CDR3 is 13 residues long. The germline V gene has CDR1 SGDLS and CDR2 YYNGEE. Between the trimmed V and J ends, which lost 4 bases and 1 base, there was a span of 8 bases. The CDR3 region has the DNA TGTGCCAGCAGCCCCCGACAGAACACTGAAGCTTTCTTT. It specifies CASSPRQNTEAFF.

This clone appeared once. The V gene is TRBV7-2, the J gene TRBJ2-1; 12 positions agree with TRBD2. Trimming at V came to 5 bases and at J to 2 bases, leaving 7 bases not matched to a gene. Germline values: CDR1 SGHTA, CDR2 FQGNSA. The CDR3 runs to 17 residues. The CDR3 loop reads CASSKPTSGGTYNEQFF. The DNA for the CDR3 is TGTGCCAGCAGCAAACCAACTAGCGGGGGGACCTACAATGAGCAGTTCTTC.

V usage is TRBV5-6 and J usage is TRBJ1-1, with D tentatively TRBD1 (5 bases). Germline CDR1 and CDR2: SGHDT and YYEEEE. V shed 0 bases and J shed 0 bases, with 9 bases lying between them. The CDR3 runs to 15 residues. For the CDR3, the DNA is TGTGCCAGCAGCTTGGGGGGCAGAATGAACACTGAAGCTTTCTTT. This gives the protein CASSLGGRMNTEAFF.

This clone was counted only a few times. The chain has TRBV5-4 and TRBJ2-5; a possible D gene is TRBD1 (6 bases). V was clipped by 0 bases and J by 3 bases, with 12 bases between them. Germline values: CDR1 SGHNT, CDR2 YYREEE (reference sequence). CDR3 length: 15 residues. The CDR3 DNA reads as TGTGCCAGCAGCTTGGTGTTACAGGGCGAAGAGACCCAGTACTTC. Amino acids: CASSLVLQGEETQYF.

The rearrangement links TRBV6-6 to TRBJ1-2, with D maybe TRBD1 (6 bases). CDR3 length: 16 residues. Trimming pared 6 bases from V and 7 bases from J, leaving 24 bases between. Germline values: CDR1 MNHNY, CDR2 SVGAGI (reference sequence). CDR3 region: CASSQQGGDVGGGYTF. The CDR3 DNA follows: TGTGCCAGCAGCCAGCAAGGGGGTGACGTGGGCGGTGGCTACACCTTC.